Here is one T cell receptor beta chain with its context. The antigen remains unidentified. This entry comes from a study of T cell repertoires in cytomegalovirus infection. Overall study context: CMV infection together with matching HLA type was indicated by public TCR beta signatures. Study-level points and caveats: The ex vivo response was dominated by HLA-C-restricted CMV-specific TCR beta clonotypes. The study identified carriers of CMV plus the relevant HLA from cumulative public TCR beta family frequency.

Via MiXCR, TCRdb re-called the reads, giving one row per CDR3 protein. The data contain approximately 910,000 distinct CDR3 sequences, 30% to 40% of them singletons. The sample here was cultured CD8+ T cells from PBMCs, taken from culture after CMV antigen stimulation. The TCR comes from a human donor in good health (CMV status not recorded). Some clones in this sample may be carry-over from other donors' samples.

The CDR3 sequence: CASIGGGTGTGELFF. The CDR3 bases are TGTGCCAGCATAGGAGGGGGAACTGGGACCGGGGAGCTGTTTTTT. This chain links TRBV25-1 with TRBJ2-2, with D perhaps TRBD1 or TRBD2 (6 bases each). This CDR3 spans 15 amino acids. Germline-derived CDR1 and CDR2 are MGHDK and SYGVNS. Between the trimmed V and J ends, which lost 7 bases and 5 bases, there was a span of 17 bases.